The 2 T cell receptor beta chains given below trace back to one sample, sequenced in a study of T cell changes during pregnancy in multiple sclerosis. Sequenced by immunoSEQ multiplex PCR; TCRdb stores in-frame clones only, minus some. Of about 110,000 clones in the sample, 91% were seen once. The input for sequencing was peripheral blood, taken after pregnancy. These receptors were collected from a female donor with multiple sclerosis, enrolled in a pregnancy study.

The V and J genes are TRBV15 and TRBJ1-6; D ambiguous. CDR1 is LNHNV and CDR2 is YYDKDF in the germline V gene (reference sequence). The CDR3 is made up of 16 amino acids. The germline V and J ends were trimmed by 1 base and 0 bases, with 7 bases remaining between them. This chain's CDR3 is CATSRVQNSYNSPLHF. In nucleotides, the CDR3 is TGTGCCACCAGCAGAGTACAGAACTCCTATAATTCACCCCTCCACTTT.

This chain uses TRBV10-3 with TRBJ1-5, with 9 bases matching TRBD1. CDR3 length equals 14 residues. CDR1 and CDR2 (germline): ENHRY, SYGVKD. V dropped 6 bases and J dropped 6; count of bases not matched to a gene: 6. CDR3 sequence (DNA): TGTGCCATCAGGGGGGACAGGGAGGGTCAGCCCCAGCATTTT. This translates into CAIRGDREGQPQHF.